Listed below are T cell receptor beta chains from one sample, sequenced in a study of T-cell reconstitution after alpha-beta-depleted transplantation in children. Via MiXCR, TCRdb re-called the PCR reads, giving one row per CDR3 protein. Seen here are 200,000 to 250,000 distinct CDR3 sequences, under 30% observed once, and the top ten hold 2% to 3%. Sample: PBMCs, taken before TCRalphabeta/CD19-depleted stem cell transplant. All receptors derive from a girl aged 2 to 10 with Fanconi anemia, due to receive a stem cell transplant. Each CDR3 is given with its conserved first and last residue. A D gene is named only where the DNA matches it firmly. Size is omitted from some rows. Given values are once, few, many or a class for expanded clones.

TRBJ2-2	once	TRBV7-8	-	CASSLDSPNTGELFF	TGTGCCAGCAGCTTGGACAGTCCGAACACCGGGGAGCTGTTTTTT
TRBJ1-5	few	TRBV20-1	TRBD1	CSAGWTGVF	TGCAGTGCTGGATGGACAGGGGTTTTT
TRBJ2-1	many	TRBV20-1	-	CSVERQTYNEQFF	TGCAGTGTCGAGCGGCAAACCTACAATGAGCAGTTCTTC
TRBJ2-5	-	TRBV29-1	-	CSVSFQQETQYF	TGCAGCGTTTCGTTTCAGCAAGAGACCCAGTACTTC
TRBJ2-7	once	TRBV28	-	CASSLLDSGAEQYF	TGTGCCAGCAGTTTATTAGATTCCGGGGCCGAGCAGTACTTC
TRBJ2-1	few	TRBV29-1	-	CSVEGPLGIEQFF	TGCAGCGTTGAGGGACCCCTGGGGATTGAGCAGTTCTTC
TRBJ1-1	-	TRBV29-1	-	CSVRGYRGDTEAFF	TGCAGCGTCAGGGGCTATAGGGGGGACACTGAAGCTTTCTTT
TRBJ2-3	-	TRBV5-1	-	CASSSEGDTQYF	TGCGCCAGCAGCTCAGAGGGAGATACGCAGTATTTT
TRBJ2-7	few	TRBV12-3/TRBV12-4	TRBD1	CASSPPTTGARGSYEQYF	TGTGCCAGCAGCCCCCCAACAACAGGGGCCAGGGGATCCTACGAGCAGTACTTC
TRBJ1-1	many	TRBV29-1	-	CSVERDPFTGTEAFF	TGCAGCGTTGAACGGGACCCCTTTACCGGCACTGAAGCTTTCTTT
TRBJ1-6	many	TRBV20-1	-	CSASLPSGGEDNSPLHF	TGCAGTGCTAGTCTGCCGAGTGGAGGAGAAGATAATTCACCCCTCCACTTT